These 32 T cell receptor beta chains share one sample of origin, sequenced in a study of blood T cell repertoires in COVID-19. Here immunoSEQ multiplex PCR was the method, and the copy in TCRdb shows in-frame clones only, minus some. The sample shows some 190,000 clones, around four fifths of them seen only once. Sequenced: peripheral blood. The receptor set was obtained from a human donor in a cohort sampled during active COVID-19.

J is TRBJ1-5 and V is TRBV18; D gene uncertain. The CDR3 contains 13 residues. The V gene's germline CDR1 is KGHSH and CDR2 LQKENI. V lost 3 bases to trimming and J lost 4 bases, with 7 bases between them. In DNA, the CDR3 is TGTGCCAGCTCACCCGCGGGGAATCAGCCCCAGCATTTT. It encodes CASSPAGNQPQHF.

V usage is TRBV7-2 and J usage is TRBJ2-3; the D gene is possibly TRBD2 (6 bases). This CDR3 contains 15 residues. Germline V lookup: CDR1 SGHTA, CDR2 FQGNSA. Trimming removed 0 bases at V and 4 bases at J, with 11 bases between. The CDR3 DNA follows: TGTGCCAGCAGCTTAGCACCCGGGAGAGCAGATACGCAGTATTTT. Encoded protein: CASSLAPGRADTQYF. Full variable domain (missing parts from reference TRBV7-2 and TRBJ2-3): GAGVSQSPSNKVTEKGKDVELRCDPISGHTALYWYRQSLGQGLEFLIYFQGNSAPDKSGLPSDRFSAERTGGSVSTLTIQRTQQEDSAVYLCASSLAPGRADTQYFGPGTRLTVL.

This chain connects TRBV9 to TRBJ1-2, with D unclear. Germline V CDR1 and CDR2: SGDLS, YYNGEE. The CDR3 is 12 amino acids. Deletions cut 4 bases from V and 8 bases from J, with 12 bases between. CDR3 nucleotides: TGTGCCAGCAGCCCCCGTTCCGGGGGCTACACCTTC. It codes for CASSPRSGGYTF.

This chain uses TRBV28 with TRBJ1-1; perhaps TRBD1 as D (6 bases). The V end lost 3 bases, the J end lost 0 bases, and 17 bases lay between the germline ends. The germline V gene encodes CDR1 MDHEN and CDR2 SYDVKM. The CDR3 covers 17 residues. The CDR3 DNA is TGTGCCAGCAGTTTTGGGGGACAAGGCTTCATGAACACTGAAGCTTTCTTT. It specifies CASSFGGQGFMNTEAFF. Variable domain in full (rest from reference TRBV28 and TRBJ1-1): DVKVTQSSRYLVKRTGEKVFLECVQDMDHENMFWYRQDPGLGLRLIYFSYDVKMKEKGDIPEGYSVSREKKERFSLILESASTNQTSMYLCASSFGGQGFMNTEAFFGQGTRLTVV.

The chain employs TRBV5-1 and TRBJ2-5; D is possibly TRBD1 (6 bases). V lost 4 bases to trimming and J lost 3 bases, with 13 bases between them. Germline assignment: CDR1 SGHRS and CDR2 YFSETQ. The CDR3 is 14 amino acids. Here the CDR3 DNA reads TGCGCCAGCAGCCAGGGACATCCTAAAGAGACCCAGTACTTC. It translates to CASSQGHPKETQYF. Drawing the rest from reference TRBV5-1 and TRBJ2-5, the complete variable domain is KAGVTQTPRYLIKTRGQQVTLSCSPISGHRSVSWYQQTPGQGLQFLFEYFSETQRNKGNFPGRFSGRQFSNSRSEMNVSTLELGDSALYLCASSQGHPKETQYFGPGTRLLVL.

The chain links TRBV28 to TRBJ2-5; no firm D call. V lost 4 bases and J 0 bases, leaving 6 bases between the germline ends. The CDR3 is 13 residues long. Germline CDR1 and CDR2: MDHEN and SYDVKM. Here the CDR3 reads CASSSRNQETQYF. The CDR3 DNA reads as TGTGCCAGCAGTTCGCGGAACCAAGAGACCCAGTACTTC. The variable domain in full, completed from reference TRBV28 and TRBJ2-5, reads DVKVTQSSRYLVKRTGEKVFLECVQDMDHENMFWYRQDPGLGLRLIYFSYDVKMKEKGDIPEGYSVSREKKERFSLILESASTNQTSMYLCASSSRNQETQYFGPGTRLLVL.

CDR3 residues: CASSEPRGGSISNEQFF. The DNA for the CDR3 is TGTGCCAGCAGTGAACCACGAGGGGGATCTATTTCGAATGAGCAGTTCTTC. This rearrangement joins TRBV2 to TRBJ2-1, with D possibly matching TRBD1 (6 bases). The germline gives CDR1 SNHLY, CDR2 FYNNEI. The CDR3 runs 17 residues. V lost 2 bases to trimming and J lost 7 bases, with 21 bases between them.

In its sample, this clone ranks as medium-sized. The chain uses TRBV11-2 and TRBJ2-1, with TRBD2 matching over 9 bases. The V gene end was trimmed by 1 base and the J gene end by 6 bases; junction bases not matched to a gene: 4. The CDR3 consists of 15 residues. Germline V CDR1 and CDR2: SGHAT, FQNNGV. The DNA for the CDR3 is TGTGCCAGCAGCTTAGTGGCTAGCGGGATCAATGAGCAGTTCTTC. It translates to CASSLVASGINEQFF.

This clone has only one observation. The V gene is TRBV20-1, the J gene TRBJ1-3; a possible D gene is TRBD1 (5 bases). The CDR3 loop spans 11 amino acids. V shed 3 bases and J shed 8 bases, with 8 bases lying between them. CDR1 DFQATT and CDR2 SNEGSKA come from the germline V gene (reference sequence). CDR3 in DNA: TGCAGTGCTAGTCTCAGGGACACCATATATTTT. It encodes CSASLRDTIYF.

The gene calls are TRBV6-1 and TRBJ2-4; D is uncertain. CDR1 is MNHNS and CDR2 is SASEGT in the germline V gene. The V end lost 0 bases, the J end lost 3 bases, and 9 bases lay between the germline ends. The CDR3 runs 15 residues. CDR3 sequence (DNA): TGTGCCAGCAGTGAAGCTGGGCAGCACAAAAACATTCAGTACTTC. Translated, it gives CASSEAGQHKNIQYF.

The V gene is TRBV24-1, the J gene TRBJ2-3; 9 bases align to TRBD1. This CDR3 has 14 amino acids. After removal of 9 bases from V and 0 bases from J, the junction contained 3 bases not matched to a gene. Germline lookup yields CDR1 KGHDR and CDR2 SFDVKD. The CDR3 DNA sequence: TGTGCCACCGTCGGGACAGGGAGCACAGATACGCAGTATTTT. Translating it yields CATVGTGSTDTQYF.

The chain couples TRBV7-2 to TRBJ2-1; 9 nucleotides line up with TRBD1. This CDR3 comprises 15 residues. V lost 5 bases and J lost 3; bases outside the gene matches: 5. Germline CDR1 is SGHTA and CDR2 is FQGNSA. CDR3: CASSLQGAVYNEQFF. The CDR3, as DNA: TGTGCCAGCAGCCTACAGGGGGCAGTCTACAATGAGCAGTTCTTC. Filled out from reference TRBV7-2 and TRBJ2-1, the complete variable domain reads GAGVSQSPSNKVTEKGKDVELRCDPISGHTALYWYRQSLGQGLEFLIYFQGNSAPDKSGLPSDRFSAERTGGSVSTLTIQRTQQEDSAVYLCASSLQGAVYNEQFFGPGTRLTVL.

The DNA for the CDR3 is TGTGCCATCAGTGAACGTAGCGGGGGGTACAATGAGCAGTTCTTC. Amino acids: CAISERSGGYNEQFF. The chain carries TRBV10-3 and TRBJ2-1; 10 positions match TRBD2. J lost 4 bases, V lost 3 bases, and 3 bases had no gene match. This CDR3 region has 15 residues. Germline V gives CDR1 ENHRY, CDR2 SYGVKD.

The rearrangement links TRBV30 to TRBJ1-2; 9 bases line up with TRBD1. Trimming took 3 bases from V and 8 from J; bases not matched to a gene: 10. The length of the CDR3 is 14 residues. CDR1 GTSNPN and CDR2 SVGIG come from the germline V gene (reference sequence). The CDR3 DNA reads as TGTGCCTGGAGCGTCCGGGACAGGGAAGTCGGCTACACCTTC. It yields the protein CAWSVRDREVGYTF.

This sequence joins TRBV18 and TRBJ2-1, with TRBD1 matching 8 bases. The germline V gene has CDR1 KGHSH and CDR2 LQKENI. The CDR3 is 15 amino acids. The trim removed 3 bases at V and 10 bases at J, leaving 11 bases unmatched. In nucleotides, the CDR3 is TGTGCCAGCTCACCGTTCGGGACAGGCGAGGAGGAGCAGTTCTTC. Amino acid sequence: CASSPFGTGEEEQFF.

This clone has more than one count but fewer than ten. The rearrangement uses TRBV4-1 and TRBJ2-2; TRBD1 aligns across 9 bases. CDR1 is MGHRA, CDR2 YSYEKL, per germline. The CDR3 spans 17 residues. Trimming took 2 bases from V and 4 from J; bases not matched to a gene: 8. The CDR3 DNA reads as TGCGCCAGCAGCCAACGAGCCGGGACAGGGATCACCGGGGAGCTGTTTTTT. As protein: CASSQRAGTGITGELFF.

V is TRBV28 and J is TRBJ1-3; D unclear. The CDR3 extends over 14 amino acids. Trimming pared 6 bases from V and 0 bases from J, leaving 9 bases between. CDR1 and CDR2 (germline): MDHEN, SYDVKM. This chain's CDR3 is CASSRWSSGNTIYF. CDR3 nucleotide sequence: TGTGCCAGCAGCCGGTGGAGCTCTGGAAACACCATATATTTT.

The rearrangement joins TRBV10-3 to TRBJ2-1; 9 bases are a match to TRBD2. The CDR3 has 13 amino acids. Germline CDR1 and CDR2: ENHRY and SYGVKD. V dropped 6 bases and J dropped 5; count of bases not matched to a gene: 2. The CDR3: CAIRVAGDNEQFF. The DNA for the CDR3 is TGTGCCATCAGAGTAGCGGGAGACAATGAGCAGTTCTTC.

The J gene is TRBJ1-2, the V gene TRBV12-5; 8 bases agree with TRBD1. The length of the CDR3 is 15 residues. CDR1 is LGHNT, CDR2 FRNRAP, per germline. The ends lost 2 bases at V and 4 bases at J; junction bases unmatched: 6. CDR3 bases: TGTGCTAGTGGTTTGTTCTCAGGGGGCGGCTATGGCTACACCTTC. This encodes CASGLFSGGGYGYTF. Drawing the rest from reference TRBV12-5 and TRBJ1-2, the complete variable domain is DARVTQTPRHKVTEMGQEVTMRCQPILGHNTVFWYRQTMMQGLELLAYFRNRAPLDDSGMPKDRFSAEMPDATLATLKIQPSEPRDSAVYFCASGLFSGGGYGYTFGSGTRLTVV.

This chain links TRBV11-2 with TRBJ1-5; 7 bases match TRBD1. The V gene end was trimmed by 0 bases and the J gene end by 9 bases; junction bases not matched to a gene: 5. CDR1 is SGHAT, CDR2 FQNNGV, per germline. The CDR3 contains 14 residues. CDR3 DNA sequence: TGTGCCAGCAGCTTAGACAGACAGGGCCGGCCCCAGCATTTT. It encodes CASSLDRQGRPQHF. Using reference TRBV11-2 and TRBJ1-5 for the parts outside the CDR3, the full variable domain is EAGVAQSPRYKIIEKRQSVAFWCNPISGHATLYWYQQILGQGPKLLIQFQNNGVVDDSQLPKDRFSAERLKGVDSTLKIQPAKLEDSAVYLCASSLDRQGRPQHFGDGTRLSIL.

This clone was counted once. J is TRBJ1-2 and V is TRBV11-1; 7 bases map to TRBD1. Germline V gene lookup returns CDR1 SGHAT and CDR2 FQDESV (reference sequence). The CDR3 runs 13 residues. J was trimmed by 4 bases and V by 5 bases; bases with no gene match: 4. CDR3 sequence: CASSRGRFYGYTF. Here the CDR3 DNA reads TGTGCCAGCAGCAGGGGGCGGTTCTATGGCTACACCTTC.

This clone was found a few times. V gene TRBV3-1 (or the pseudogene TRBV3-2) combines with J gene TRBJ1-4; tentative D call: TRBD1 (5 bases). The CDR3 length is 17 residues. V lost 2 bases to trimming and J lost 0 bases, with 13 bases between them. Germline CDR1 and CDR2: LGHDT and YNNKEL (reference sequence). The CDR3 is CASSQYLTAATNEKLFF. DNA of the CDR3: TGTGCCAGCAGCCAATACTTGACAGCAGCAACTAATGAAAAACTGTTTTTT.

This clone has a handful of counts. V and J are TRBV6-6 and TRBJ1-5; D uncertain. CDR3 length equals 14 residues. Germline V gene sequence: CDR1 MNHNY, CDR2 SVGAGI (reference sequence). V dropped 2 bases and J dropped 4 bases, with 9 bases sitting between them. The CDR3 nucleotides are TGTGCCAGCAGTTACGGCGGAGCTAATCAGCCCCAGCATTTT. This sequence encodes CASSYGGANQPQHF.

A remark on this clone: The same CDR3 also results from other DNA sequences found in this sample. The chain uses TRBV3-1 (or the pseudogene TRBV3-2) and TRBJ1-1; weak D call: TRBD1 (5 bases). Trimming stripped 3 bases from V and 9 bases from J, with 17 bases between. Looked up from germline, CDR1 is LGHDT and CDR2 is YNNKEL (reference sequence). The CDR3 has 14 amino acids. CDR3 sequence: CASSHDPDSQQAFF. CDR3 bases: TGTGCCAGCAGCCACGACCCCGACAGCCAGCAAGCTTTCTTT.

The chain employs TRBV19 and TRBJ1-2, with 7 positions matching TRBD1. The J segment lost 2 bases and the V segment lost 4 bases, leaving 4 bases of the junction unmatched. From germline, CDR1 is LNHDA and CDR2 SQIVND (reference sequence). This CDR3 spans 14 amino acids. CDR3 region: CASSTRQGNYGYTF. CDR3 in DNA: TGTGCCAGTAGTACCAGACAGGGCAACTATGGCTACACCTTC.

The chain combines TRBV18 with TRBJ2-5; no clear D. Trimming left V 4 bases short and J 3 bases short, with 9 bases between. The CDR3 extends over 13 amino acids. The germline V gene encodes CDR1 KGHSH and CDR2 LQKENI. CDR3 residues: CASSLIQEETQYF. The CDR3 DNA sequence: TGTGCCAGCTCACTAATACAAGAAGAGACCCAGTACTTC.

The V call is TRBV6-2 or TRBV6-3, the J call TRBJ1-5; D is ambiguous. The CDR3 consists of 14 residues. From germline, CDR1 is MNHEY and CDR2 SVGEGT. The V gene lost 6 bases and the J gene lost 2 bases, with 11 bases spanning the gap. CDR3 sequence reads: CASSPLAGNQPQHF. CDR3 DNA sequence: TGTGCCAGCAGCCCGCTGGCGGGCAATCAGCCCCAGCATTTT.

The rearrangement joins TRBV6-6 to TRBJ1-5; D possibly corresponds to TRBD1 (5 bases). Germline loops: CDR1 MNHNY, CDR2 SVGAGI (reference sequence). The CDR3 runs to 15 residues. V shed 8 bases and J shed 0 bases, with 14 bases lying between them. The CDR3 protein is CASRRGPYSNQPQHF. Here the CDR3 DNA reads TGTGCCAGCCGAAGGGGCCCGTATAGCAATCAGCCCCAGCATTTT.

The V gene is TRBV27, the J gene TRBJ2-7; TRBD1 agrees at 8 bases. The germline gives CDR1 MNHEY, CDR2 SMNVEV (reference sequence). The CDR3 totals 14 residues. The trim removed 3 bases at V and 4 bases at J, leaving 5 bases unmatched. CDR3 in amino acids: CASSFSRGPYEQYV. The CDR3 nucleotides read TGTGCCAGCAGTTTCTCCAGGGGGCCTTACGAGCAGTACGTC.

Remarks on this clone: This same CDR3 is encoded by further DNA sequences in the sample. The chain carries TRBV18 and TRBJ1-2; 8 nucleotides line up with TRBD1. The CDR3 covers 13 residues. Trimming cost V 6 bases and J 4 bases; bases outside gene matches: 4. CDR1 is KGHSH and CDR2 is LQKENI in the germline V gene. CDR3 DNA: TGTGCCAGCTCTCCGGACAGGGTCTATGGCTACACCTTC. Amino acid sequence: CASSPDRVYGYTF.

The CDR3 sequence: CASQPYRGVSYEQYF. CDR3 in DNA: TGCGCCAGCCAACCGTACAGGGGAGTTTCCTACGAGCAGTACTTC. This sequence joins TRBV5-1 and TRBJ2-7; 7 bases agree with TRBD1. The CDR3 consists of 15 residues. The germline CDR1 and CDR2 sequences are SGHRS and YFSETQ. V shed 7 bases, J shed 1 base, and the junction held 11 bases outside the gene matches.

V gene TRBV6-4 combines with J gene TRBJ1-2; D remains unclear. CDR1 is MRHNA, CDR2 SNTAGT, per germline. Trimming shortened V by 3 bases and J by 0 bases, and 8 bases separated the two germline ends. This CDR3 region has 14 residues. The CDR3 here is CASSEQPANYGYTF. DNA for the CDR3: TGTGCCAGCAGTGAACAGCCAGCTAACTATGGCTACACCTTC.